The 27 T cell receptor beta chains in this list originate from one sample, sequenced in a study of T cells after yellow fever vaccination. MiXCR, run by TCRdb on the 5' RACE reads, gives a single entry per CDR3 protein. Of under 500,000 distinct CDR3 sequences in the sample, around 20% were seen once. The sample consisted of PBMCs, taken before the yellow fever booster vaccination. These receptors all stem from a man younger than 35 who received the YFV17D yellow fever vaccine.

The V and J genes are TRBV6-2 or TRBV6-3 and TRBJ2-1; D is uncertain. This CDR3 is 14 amino acids long. V was shortened by 6 bases and J by 0 bases, with 9 bases between the two germline ends. Germline CDR1 is MNHEY and CDR2 is SVGEGT. This CDR3 is CASSYLRSYNEQFF. The CDR3 bases are TGTGCCAGCAGCTATTTGCGCTCCTACAATGAGCAGTTCTTC.

This clonotype was counted only a few times. The chain joins TRBV2 to TRBJ2-5, with D unresolved. CDR3 size: 12 residues. The V gene's germline CDR1 is SNHLY and CDR2 FYNNEI. The V and J ends lost 7 bases and 4 bases respectively, with 10 bases between them. CDR3 coding DNA: TGTGCCAGCACTTTCCACCGAGAGACCCAGTACTTC. Translated, it gives CASTFHRETQYF.

This clonotype turned up a few times. The chain couples TRBV6-5 to TRBJ2-1; D not resolved. Looked up from germline, CDR1 is MNHEY and CDR2 is SVGAGI. Trimming stripped 2 bases from V and 4 bases from J, with 9 bases between. This CDR3 has 14 residues. CDR3 sequence reads: CASSYGGRYNEQFF. CDR3 in DNA: TGTGCCAGCAGTTACGGCGGCAGATACAATGAGCAGTTCTTC.

The rearrangement uses TRBV6-5 and TRBJ2-7, with a possible D match to TRBD1 (6 bases). The CDR3 runs to 15 residues. The V gene's germline CDR1 is MNHEY and CDR2 SVGAGI. Between the trimmed V and J ends, which lost 2 bases and 3 bases, there was a span of 14 bases. The CDR3 here is CASSYGTRGGYEQYF. The CDR3 DNA reads as TGTGCCAGCAGTTACGGAACCCGAGGGGGCTACGAGCAGTACTTC.

This chain connects TRBV4-1 to TRBJ2-7; 8 nucleotides match TRBD2. Trimming cost V 1 base and J 4 bases; bases outside gene matches: 9. The CDR3 has 16 residues. Looked up from germline, CDR1 is MGHRA and CDR2 is YSYEKL. The CDR3 DNA sequence: TGCGCCAGCAGCCAAGCCACTAGCGGACCCTTTTACGAGCAGTACTTC. Residues: CASSQATSGPFYEQYF.

V gene TRBV7-9 combines with J gene TRBJ2-5, with 8 nucleotides matching TRBD1. Per the germline V gene, CDR1 is SEHNR and CDR2 is FQNEAQ (reference sequence). CDR3 size: 14 residues. J lost 6 bases, V lost 3 bases, and 6 bases had no gene match. DNA for the CDR3: TGTGCCAGCAGCTTTCGGACAGGGATGCAGACCCAGTACTTC. Translating it yields CASSFRTGMQTQYF.

CDR3 region: CASSLEDQETQYF. Written as DNA, the CDR3 is TGTGCCAGCAGCTTAGAAGATCAAGAGACCCAGTACTTC. The J gene is TRBJ2-5, the V gene TRBV5-4; D gene ambiguous. The CDR3 contains 13 residues. V gave up 2 bases and J gave up 2 bases, with 7 bases separating them. Germline V gene data show CDR1 as SGHNT and CDR2 as YYREEE (reference sequence).

This clonotype was found a few times. The chain's CDR3 is CASSLSSLRAEKLFF. For the CDR3, the DNA is TGTGCCAGCAGCTTATCTTCCCTCAGGGCTGAAAAACTGTTTTTT. The V call is TRBV7-4, the J call TRBJ1-4; maybe TRBD1 (5 bases). The CDR3 is 15 amino acids. In germline, CDR1 is SGHVT, CDR2 SQSDAQ. Trimming stripped 2 bases from V and 7 bases from J, with 14 bases between.

This chain connects TRBV10-3 to TRBJ2-3, with a possible D match to TRBD2 (6 bases). CDR1 and CDR2 from the germline V gene are ENHRY and SYGVKD. This CDR3 is built from 11 residues. Between the trimmed V and J ends, which lost 6 bases and 5 bases, there was a span of 6 bases. As DNA, the CDR3 is TGTGCCATCAGGCGGGGAGATACGCAGTATTTT. This translates into CAIRRGDTQYF.

This clonotype was seen ten or more times. The chain is built from TRBV20-1 and TRBJ2-2; no definite D call. The CDR3 sequence is 13 residues long. Germline CDR1 DFQATT, CDR2 SNEGSKA (reference sequence). Trimming cost V 5 bases and J 3 bases, with 10 bases left between them. CDR3 sequence: CSADVVDTGELFF. The CDR3 DNA reads TGCAGTGCTGACGTGGTGGACACCGGGGAGCTGTTTTTT.

This clonotype was counted only a few times. This sequence joins TRBV23-1 and TRBJ2-7; the D gene is possibly TRBD2 (6 bases). TRBV23-1 falls under the ORF class, with uncertain function. The V end was cut by 8 bases, the J end by 9 bases, with 11 bases between. The CDR3 is made up of 10 amino acids. The CDR3 DNA sequence: TGCGCCAGCCTGGACGGGGGGCAGTACGTC. Amino acid sequence: CASLDGGQYV.

The chain couples TRBV7-2 to TRBJ2-1; D is possibly TRBD2 (5 bases). Deletions cut 1 base from V and 7 bases from J, with 14 bases between. In germline, CDR1 is SGHTA, CDR2 FQGNSA. The CDR3 sequence is 15 residues long. CDR3 bases: TGTGCCAGCAGCTTAGGGAGGAAAGGGTGGAATGAGCAGTTCTTC. Protein sequence: CASSLGRKGWNEQFF.

This clonotype came up a few times. The chain combines TRBV12-3 or TRBV12-4 with TRBJ2-1; TRBD1 might be the D (5 bases). The CDR3 extends over 14 amino acids. V gave up 3 bases and J gave up 4 bases, with 10 bases separating them. For the CDR3, the DNA is TGTGCCAGCAGTTTTCTCCGGACATACAATGAGCAGTTCTTC. Its protein is CASSFLRTYNEQFF.

This clonotype was observed a few times. CDR3 bases: TGCGCCAGCAGTGAGTCGACTCGAGCGATGTTAGCCGAGACCCAGTACTTC. This codes for CASSESTRAMLAETQYF. The chain couples TRBV10-2 to TRBJ2-5, with unresolved D. Trimming took 0 bases from V and 5 from J, leaving 19 bases between them. This CDR3 is built from 17 residues. Germline CDR1 is WSHSY and CDR2 is SAAADI.

The chain employs TRBV7-8 and TRBJ1-5; D is ambiguous. The length of the CDR3 is 14 residues. The V gene lost 1 base and the J gene lost 6 bases, with 10 bases spanning the gap. The germline CDR1 and CDR2 sequences are SGHVS and FQNEAQ. Here the CDR3 DNA reads TGTGCCAGCAGCTTAGAGCGAGCTTCTCAGCCCCAGCATTTT. Amino acid sequence: CASSLERASQPQHF. Together with reference TRBV7-8 and TRBJ1-5, the CDR3 gives the full variable domain: GAGVSQSPRYKVAKRGQDVALRCDPISGHVSLFWYQQALGQGPEFLTYFQNEAQLDKSGLPSDRFFAERPEGSVSTLKIQRTQQEDSAVYLCASSLERASQPQHFGDGTRLSIL.

This clonotype was seen a few times. CDR3 residues: CASRPDRGHNSPLHF. Here the CDR3 DNA reads TGCGCCAGCAGACCTGACAGGGGCCATAATTCACCCCTCCACTTT. The chain links TRBV5-1 to TRBJ1-6, with 8 bases aligning to TRBD1. V gave up 5 bases and J gave up 5 bases; unmatched junction bases: 6. The CDR3 consists of 15 residues. Germline CDR1 reads SGHRS; CDR2 reads YFSETQ.

The rearrangement joins TRBV11-1 to TRBJ1-1, with TRBD1 matching 9 bases. Trimming at V came to 5 bases and at J to 7 bases, leaving 11 bases not matched to a gene. The CDR3 is made up of 15 amino acids. Germline V gene lookup returns CDR1 SGHAT and CDR2 FQDESV (reference sequence). The CDR3 DNA follows: TGTGCCAGCAGCCCCCTTTTAGGGACAGGGCTTGAAGCTTTCTTT. This codes for CASSPLLGTGLEAFF.

The rearrangement links TRBV29-1 to TRBJ1-2; D may be TRBD1 (5 bases). The V and J ends lost 4 bases and 6 bases respectively, with 15 bases between them. The CDR3 sequence is 13 residues long. Germline lookup yields CDR1 SQVTM and CDR2 ANQGSEA. The CDR3 reads CSVVVEDRNGYTF. CDR3 in DNA: TGCAGCGTTGTCGTCGAAGACAGAAATGGCTACACCTTC.

The table lists this clonotype with many counts. One end of the junction varies from germline; a read error may be responsible. V is TRBV5-1 and J is TRBJ2-1; 11 bases align to TRBD2. Germline CDR1 is SGHRS and CDR2 is YFSETQ. The CDR3 covers 15 residues. CDR3 in DNA: TGTGCCAGCAGCCTTACTAGCGGGGGATACAATGAGCAGTTCTTC. It specifies CASSLTSGGYNEQFF.

The rearrangement links TRBV6-5 to TRBJ2-3; TRBD2 matches at 11 bases. V lost 6 bases to trimming and J lost 1 base; unmatched junction nucleotides: 3. CDR1 is MNHEY and CDR2 is SVGAGI in the germline V gene. This CDR3 contains 15 residues. CDR3 nucleotides: TGTGCCAGCAGCCCTAGCGGGGGGCGCACAGATACGCAGTATTTT. Its translation is CASSPSGGRTDTQYF.

The rearrangement uses TRBV5-4 and TRBJ1-5, with a weak D call TRBD1 (5 bases). CDR1 SGHNT and CDR2 YYREEE come from the germline V gene (reference sequence). The CDR3 extends over 14 amino acids. Deletions cut 2 bases from V and 7 bases from J, with 13 bases between. This chain's CDR3 is CASSFSPGWQPQHF. The CDR3 coding sequence is TGTGCCAGCAGCTTTTCTCCAGGGTGGCAGCCCCAGCATTTT.

This clonotype was counted a few times. The V gene is TRBV6-4, the J gene TRBJ2-3; 7 bases align to TRBD2. This CDR3 comprises 15 residues. With 0 bases clipped from V and 5 bases from J, the junction kept 5 bases outside the gene matches. The germline V gene has CDR1 MRHNA and CDR2 SNTAGT. The CDR3 loop is CASSDSGGVRDTQYF. The CDR3 coding sequence is TGTGCCAGCAGTGACTCGGGAGGGGTAAGAGATACGCAGTATTTT.

This chain connects TRBV12-3 or TRBV12-4 to TRBJ1-3; no firm D call. Trimming removed 5 bases at V and 5 bases at J, with 4 bases between. The CDR3 loop spans 11 amino acids. In DNA form, the CDR3 reads TGTGCCAGCAGTACCAGAAACACCATATATTTT. The encoded protein is CASSTRNTIYF.

This clonotype has just a few counts. J is TRBJ2-7 and V is TRBV9; TRBD2 agrees at 8 bases. After removal of 4 bases from V and 4 bases from J, the junction contained 7 bases not matched to a gene. The CDR3 runs to 14 residues. The germline gives CDR1 SGDLS, CDR2 YYNGEE. Here the CDR3 DNA reads TGTGCCAGCAGCCCACCGGGACTAGATTACGAGCAGTACTTC. Encoded protein: CASSPPGLDYEQYF.

The chain joins TRBV10-3 to TRBJ2-2; D possibly corresponds to TRBD1 (6 bases). This CDR3 has 14 amino acids. The V gene lost 2 bases and the J gene lost 5 bases, with 9 bases spanning the gap. Germline-derived CDR1 and CDR2 are ENHRY and SYGVKD. The CDR3 DNA is TGTGCCATCAGTGAGAGGGGGAGTACCGGGGAGCTGTTTTTT. Amino acids: CAISERGSTGELFF.

J is TRBJ1-3 and V is TRBV20-1; D not certain. The germline gives CDR1 DFQATT, CDR2 SNEGSKA (reference sequence). The CDR3 contains 13 residues. The V end was cut by 6 bases, the J end by 0 bases, with 9 bases between. CDR3 region: CSAPQYSGNTIYF. The DNA for the CDR3 is TGCAGTGCGCCTCAGTACTCTGGAAACACCATATATTTT.

V gene TRBV20-1 combines with J gene TRBJ2-4; 7 bases match TRBD1. The CDR3 runs to 13 residues. Germline V gives CDR1 DFQATT, CDR2 SNEGSKA (reference sequence). J was trimmed by 4 bases and V by 8 bases; bases with no gene match: 8. The chain's CDR3 is CSPLRDSKNIQYF. The DNA of the CDR3 is TGCAGTCCTCTCCGGGACAGTAAAAACATTCAGTACTTC.